The present T cell receptor beta chain was sequenced within a study of blood T cells in healthy people across ages. Broader study findings: Significant beta diversity loss was already apparent by age roughly 40, declining roughly linearly.

Comment on this clonotype: What it binds is unknown.

The CDR3 has 17 amino acids. The V gene's germline CDR1 is SQVTM and CDR2 ANQGSEA. Trimming pared 6 bases from V and 0 bases from J, leaving 23 bases between. Healthy Caucasians from Russia aged about 6 to 95 served as donors. The second PCR ran roughly 7 to 12 cycles with a sample-barcoded 5' primer and J-beta primers. Every cDNA was tagged by a template-switch adaptor with 12 random nucleotides. Every sample returned 2.5 million or more CDR3-containing paired-end reads. One entry per CDR3 protein results from TCRdb running MiXCR on the 5' RACE reads. The sample records approximately 790,000 distinct CDR3 sequences, 62% being singletons.

The gene calls are TRBV29-1 and TRBJ1-1, with D unresolved. The clonotype originates from a young man in good health. The sequencing sample was made of blood. The CDR3: CSVTLRGLGYVNTEAFF. The CDR3 bases are TGCAGCGTCACCCTGCGAGGTTTGGGGTATGTGAACACTGAAGCTTTCTTT.